The TCR beta chain described here comes from a study of cytomegalovirus exposure and HLA in healthy donors. Study findings and constraints: Equally common other TCR beta chains were less clonally expanded than HLA-associated ones, a later analysis found. For presence/absence analyses, sequencing depth was assumed to be roughly uniform across donors. A missense variant in DCLRE1C was later tied to TCR beta V- and J-gene trimming. Among TCR beta chains, those listed as cytomegalovirus-associated numbered about 150.

Use of 60 Vbeta and 13 Jbeta primers characterized the PCR. Assay: immunoSEQ multiplex PCR; the TCRdb copy retains only in-frame clones and omits some. The sample includes under 250,000 clones, about 79% of them seen just once. To note about this clone: Antigen: not known.

CDR3 length: 16 amino acids. Unmatched junction bases numbered 4, after V lost 2 bases and J lost 6 bases. CDR1 is MNHEY and CDR2 is SVGAGI in the germline V gene. The chain has TRBV6-5 and TRBJ2-1; 13 bases match TRBD2. The TCR was taken from a male donor in good health and CMV-seronegative. The sample consisted of PBMCs. The CDR3 here is CASSYPTSGGANEQFF. The CDR3 bases are TGTGCCAGCAGTTACCCAACTAGCGGGGGGGCCAATGAGCAGTTCTTC.